This TCR beta chain was captured by sequencing in a study of OX40 agonist ivuxolimab in advanced cancers. Method: immunoSEQ multiplex PCR; TCRdb's copy keeps in-frame clones and lacks some. The sample yields 50,000 to 70,000 clones, around four fifths seen once. The J segment lost 4 bases and the V segment lost 4 bases, leaving 10 bases of the junction unmatched. Germline V gives CDR1 SGHNT, CDR2 YENEEA. The CDR3 length is 16 residues. This receptor was taken from an adult with an advanced solid tumor such as melanoma, head and neck, liver or kidney cancer. Material: CD4+ or CD8+ T cells sorted from blood, obtained in a trial of the OX40 agonist ivuxolimab. This rearrangement joins TRBV11-3 to TRBJ2-1; 7 nucleotides line up with TRBD2. The CDR3 DNA reads TGTGCCAGCAGCTCGAGGGCGGGACTAACGTACAATGAGCAGTTCTTC. It codes for CASSSRAGLTYNEQFF. The full variable domain, in which reference TRBV11-3 and TRBJ2-1 provide the parts outside the CDR3, is EAGVVQSPRYKIIEKKQPVAFWCNPISGHNTLYWYLQNLGQGPELLIRYENEEAVDDSQLPKDRFSAERLKGVDSTLKIQPAELGDSAVYLCASSSRAGLTYNEQFFGPGTRLTVL.